This TCR beta chain came from a study of CD8+ T cells in alopecia areata. It was with CD4, CD8alpha, NKG2D, NKG2ACE and other markers that pooled cutaneous lymph node cells were sorted. Overall study results and limits: Patients displayed less clarity in TCR sharing than mice, a finding possibly related to HLA. Normal scalp had lower clonality than lesional scalp, with alopecia totalis/universalis lesions showing this most strongly.

Germline lookup yields CDR1 NNHNN and CDR2 SYGAGS (reference sequence). CDR3 size: 13 residues. The J segment lost 3 bases and the V segment lost 2 bases, leaving 2 bases of the junction unmatched. Following RNA extraction, reverse transcription yielded cDNA that acted as the sequencing template. Using immunoSEQ multiplex PCR, the repertoire was profiled, and TCRdb retains in-frame clones only, with some absent. This set yields about 270,000 clones and no singletons; the top ten hold less than 1.5%. In this sample, this clone turned up a few times. Its antigen is as yet unknown. Genes and germline come from the mouse. Read sequence stops 4 residues before the CDR3 end, and the germline J gene provides the missing end. The sample has other DNA sequences that encode this CDR3 too.

The clonotype originates from a C3H/HeJ mouse with alopecia areata. Strain MHC haplotype: H2-k. The J gene is TRBJ2-7, the V gene TRBV13-2; 7 bases map to TRBD2. The sample taken for sequencing was CD4+ T cells sorted from a lymph node. Incomplete CDR3 DNA: TGTGCCAGCGGTGAGCGGGGGGGCTAT. Translating it yields CASGERGGY. The entire CDR3 sequence reads CASGERGGYEQYF.